Listed here are 2 T cell receptor beta chains from one sample, sequenced in a study of glioma-infiltrating T cells. TCR alpha and beta CDR3 regions were amplified from RNA using iRepertoire nested multiplex PCR. TCRdb analysed the multiplex PCR reads with MiXCR anew, one entry per CDR3 protein. The data contain more than 95,000 distinct CDR3 sequences, roughly 23% of them seen just once; the ten biggest clones take up roughly 15%. The sample comprised glioma tissue, nonneoplastic brain tissue, or PBMCs (not recorded which). The receptor source for this set is a human donor with low-grade glioma or glioblastoma, undergoing nonglioma brain surgery, or in good health (not recorded which).

Many counts were recorded for this clonotype. The chain joins TRBV29-1 to TRBJ1-1; a weak D match, TRBD1 (5 bases). This CDR3 has 12 residues. The germline V gene has CDR1 SQVTM and CDR2 ANQGSEA. V was pared by 6 bases and J by 6 bases, with 14 bases between. The CDR3 nucleotides read TGCAGCGTGGAGAGCACAGGCGCTGAAGCTTTCTTT. Translating it yields CSVESTGAEAFF.

With respect to this clonotype: Possible read error: a much larger clone is one base away. The gene calls are TRBV7-2 and TRBJ2-7; 10 nucleotides match TRBD2. J gave up 6 bases and V 4 bases, and 18 bases lay outside the gene matches. The CDR3 consists of 18 residues. CDR1 and CDR2 (germline): SGHTA, FQGNSA. The CDR3: CASSSRAGSGRAPGEQYF. The CDR3 region has the DNA TGTGCCAGCAGCTCGCGGGCCGGGAGCGGGAGGGCTCCGGGCGAGCAGTACTTC.